The T cell receptor (beta chain) under discussion was sequenced for a study of OX40 agonist ivuxolimab in advanced cancers. Looking at the study overall: Dose-escalation subjects each had hepatocellular carcinoma, melanoma, renal cell or head and neck cancer. At around 83% male, the cohort had a mean age of roughly 60 years, ranging from about 20 to 79. Notes on the study in general: Researchers report that CD8+ T cells had, on average, more expanded clones than CD4+.

Concerning this clone: As yet, its antigen is unknown.

Blood got drawn at baseline, again on cycle 4 day 1, and then on cycle 7 day 1. The V end lost 7 bases, the J end lost 9 bases, and 25 bases lay between the germline ends. CDR3 length equals 15 residues. Per germline, CDR1 MDHEN and CDR2 SYDVKM. Sequenced by immunoSEQ multiplex PCR; TCRdb stores in-frame clones only, minus some. The sample holds about 59,000 clones, approximately 81% seen once. The sequences come from CD4+ or CD8+ T cells sorted from blood, collected in a trial of the OX40 agonist ivuxolimab. The clonotype comes from an adult with an advanced solid tumor such as melanoma, head and neck, liver or kidney cancer. The chain joins TRBV28 to TRBJ2-7; D is unclear. CDR3 coding DNA: TGTGCCAGCACCTACGGGTCGGGCCCCTCGGTTGCGCAGTACTTC. Amino acids: CASTYGSGPSVAQYF.